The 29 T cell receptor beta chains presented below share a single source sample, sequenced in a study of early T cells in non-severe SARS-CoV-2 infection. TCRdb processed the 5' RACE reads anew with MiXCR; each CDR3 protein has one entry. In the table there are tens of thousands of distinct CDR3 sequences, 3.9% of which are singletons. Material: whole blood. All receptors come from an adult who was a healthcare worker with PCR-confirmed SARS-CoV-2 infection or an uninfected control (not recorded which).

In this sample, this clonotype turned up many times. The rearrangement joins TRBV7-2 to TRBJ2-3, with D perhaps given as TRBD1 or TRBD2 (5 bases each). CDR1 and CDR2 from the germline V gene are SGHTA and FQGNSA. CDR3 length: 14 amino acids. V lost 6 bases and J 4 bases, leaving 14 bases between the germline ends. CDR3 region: CASRLGLAADTQYF. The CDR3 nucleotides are TGTGCCAGCAGGTTGGGGCTAGCAGCAGATACGCAGTATTTT.

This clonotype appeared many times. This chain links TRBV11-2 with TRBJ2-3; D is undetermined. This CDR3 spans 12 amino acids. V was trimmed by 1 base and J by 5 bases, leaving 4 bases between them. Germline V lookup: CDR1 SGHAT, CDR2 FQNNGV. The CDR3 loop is CASSLGGDTQYF. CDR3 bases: TGTGCCAGCAGCTTAGGGGGAGATACGCAGTATTTT. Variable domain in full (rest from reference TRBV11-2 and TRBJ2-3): EAGVAQSPRYKIIEKRQSVAFWCNPISGHATLYWYQQILGQGPKLLIQFQNNGVVDDSQLPKDRFSAERLKGVDSTLKIQPAKLEDSAVYLCASSLGGDTQYFGPGTRLTVL.

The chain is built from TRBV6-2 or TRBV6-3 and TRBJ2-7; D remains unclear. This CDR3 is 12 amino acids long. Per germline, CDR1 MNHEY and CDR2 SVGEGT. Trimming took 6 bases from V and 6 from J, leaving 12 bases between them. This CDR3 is CASRDRVSEQYV. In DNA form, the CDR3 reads TGTGCCAGCAGAGATCGGGTGTCCGAGCAGTACGTC.

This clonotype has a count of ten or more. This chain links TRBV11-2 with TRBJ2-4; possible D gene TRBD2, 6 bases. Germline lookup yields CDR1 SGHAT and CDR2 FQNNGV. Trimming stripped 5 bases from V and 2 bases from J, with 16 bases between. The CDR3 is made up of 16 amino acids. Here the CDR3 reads CASSPGGYVTKNIQYF. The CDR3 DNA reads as TGTGCCAGCAGCCCCGGGGGTTACGTAACCAAAAACATTCAGTACTTC. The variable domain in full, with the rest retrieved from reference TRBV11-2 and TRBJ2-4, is EAGVAQSPRYKIIEKRQSVAFWCNPISGHATLYWYQQILGQGPKLLIQFQNNGVVDDSQLPKDRFSAERLKGVDSTLKIQPAKLEDSAVYLCASSPGGYVTKNIQYFGAGTRLSVL.

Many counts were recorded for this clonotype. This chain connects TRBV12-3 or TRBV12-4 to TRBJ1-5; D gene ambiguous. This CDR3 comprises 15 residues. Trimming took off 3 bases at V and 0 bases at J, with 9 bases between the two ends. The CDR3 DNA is TGTGCCAGCAGTTTTGGCGGCCATAGCAATCAGCCCCAGCATTTT. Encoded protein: CASSFGGHSNQPQHF.

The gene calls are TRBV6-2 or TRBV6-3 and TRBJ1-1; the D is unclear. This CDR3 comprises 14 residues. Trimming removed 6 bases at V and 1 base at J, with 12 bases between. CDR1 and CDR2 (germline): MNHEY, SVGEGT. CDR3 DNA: TGTGCCAGCAGAACCCAAGGAGGGAACACTGAAGCTTTCTTT. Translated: CASRTQGGNTEAFF.

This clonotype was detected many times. The chain's CDR3 is CASSFGQAYEQYF. The DNA for the CDR3 is TGTGCCAGCAGCTTCGGACAGGCCTACGAGCAGTACTTC. This rearrangement joins TRBV7-6 to TRBJ2-7; 7 bases map to TRBD1. Germline V gene data show CDR1 as SGHVS and CDR2 as FNYEAQ. CDR3 length: 13 amino acids. J lost 2 bases, V lost 3 bases, and 1 base had no gene match.

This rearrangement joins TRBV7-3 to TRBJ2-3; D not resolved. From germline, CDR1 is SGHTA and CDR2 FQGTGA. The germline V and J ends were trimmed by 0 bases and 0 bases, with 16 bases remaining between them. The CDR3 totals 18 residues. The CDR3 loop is CASSLTAFSPTSTDTQYF. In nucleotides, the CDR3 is TGTGCCAGCAGCTTAACCGCCTTCAGCCCCACCAGCACAGATACGCAGTATTTT. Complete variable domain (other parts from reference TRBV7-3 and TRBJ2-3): GAGVSQTPSNKVTEKGKYVELRCDPISGHTALYWYRQSLGQGPEFLIYFQGTGAADDSGLPNDRFFAVRPEGSVSTLKIQRTERGDSAVYLCASSLTAFSPTSTDTQYFGPGTRLTVL.

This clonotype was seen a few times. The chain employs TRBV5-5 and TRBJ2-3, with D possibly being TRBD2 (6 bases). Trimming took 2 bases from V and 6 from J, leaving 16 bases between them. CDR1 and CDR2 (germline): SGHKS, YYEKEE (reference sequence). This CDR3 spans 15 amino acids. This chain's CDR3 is CASSLGGNSMDTQYF. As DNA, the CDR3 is TGTGCCAGCAGCTTAGGAGGGAACTCAATGGATACGCAGTATTTT.

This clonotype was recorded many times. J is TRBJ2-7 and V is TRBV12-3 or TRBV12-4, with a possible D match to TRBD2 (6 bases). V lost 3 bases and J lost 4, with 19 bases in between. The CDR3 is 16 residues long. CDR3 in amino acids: CASSFRVGDLAYEQYF. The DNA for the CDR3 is TGTGCCAGCAGTTTTCGTGTCGGGGACTTAGCTTACGAGCAGTACTTC.

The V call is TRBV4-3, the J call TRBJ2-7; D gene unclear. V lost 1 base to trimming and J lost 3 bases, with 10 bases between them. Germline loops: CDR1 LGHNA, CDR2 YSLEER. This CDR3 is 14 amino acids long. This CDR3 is CASSQARENYEQYF. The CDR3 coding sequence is TGCGCCAGCAGCCAAGCCAGAGAGAACTACGAGCAGTACTTC.

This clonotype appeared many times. As DNA, the CDR3 is TGTGCCAGCAGGAAAGACAGGGAGATCGGGGAGCTGTTTTTT. Amino acids: CASRKDREIGELFF. The V call is TRBV27, the J call TRBJ2-2; TRBD1 agrees at 7 bases. Germline V lookup: CDR1 MNHEY, CDR2 SMNVEV (reference sequence). The CDR3 consists of 14 residues. The V segment lost 6 bases and the J segment 7 bases; nucleotides outside the gene matches: 8.

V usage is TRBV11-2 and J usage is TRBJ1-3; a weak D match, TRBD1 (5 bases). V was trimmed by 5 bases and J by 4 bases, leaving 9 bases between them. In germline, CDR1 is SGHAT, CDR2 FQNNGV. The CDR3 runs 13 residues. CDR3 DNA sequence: TGTGCCAGCAGCACCAACAGGGGAAACACCATATATTTT. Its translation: CASSTNRGNTIYF.

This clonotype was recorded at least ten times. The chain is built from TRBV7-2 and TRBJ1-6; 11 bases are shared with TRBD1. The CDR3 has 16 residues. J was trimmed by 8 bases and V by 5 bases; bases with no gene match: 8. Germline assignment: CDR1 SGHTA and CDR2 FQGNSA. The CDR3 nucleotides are TGTGCCAGCAGCCGGGGACAGGGGGTCGAAGATTCACCCCTCCACTTT. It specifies CASSRGQGVEDSPLHF.

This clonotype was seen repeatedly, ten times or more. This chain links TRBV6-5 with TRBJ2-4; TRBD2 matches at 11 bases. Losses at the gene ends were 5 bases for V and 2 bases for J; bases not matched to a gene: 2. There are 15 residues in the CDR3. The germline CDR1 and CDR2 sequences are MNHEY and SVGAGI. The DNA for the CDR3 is TGTGCCAGCAGTCTAGCGGGAGGAACCAAAAACATTCAGTACTTC. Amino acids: CASSLAGGTKNIQYF.

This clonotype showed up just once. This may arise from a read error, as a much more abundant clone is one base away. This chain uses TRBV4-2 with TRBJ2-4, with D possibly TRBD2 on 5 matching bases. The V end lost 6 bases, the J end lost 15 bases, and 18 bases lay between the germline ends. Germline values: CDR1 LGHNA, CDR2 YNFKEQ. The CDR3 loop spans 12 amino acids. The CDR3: CASSARGLHLYF. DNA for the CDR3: TGTGCCAGCAGTGCCAGAGGGCTTCATCTGTACTTC.

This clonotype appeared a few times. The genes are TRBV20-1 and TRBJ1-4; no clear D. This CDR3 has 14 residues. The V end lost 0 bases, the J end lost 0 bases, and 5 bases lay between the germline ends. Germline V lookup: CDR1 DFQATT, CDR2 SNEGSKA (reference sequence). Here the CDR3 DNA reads TGCAGTGCTAGAGACAGCGCAACTAATGAAAAACTGTTTTTT. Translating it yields CSARDSATNEKLFF.

The CDR3 sequence: CSAPGSRAYEQYF. CDR3 DNA sequence: TGCAGTGCCCCCGGGAGTAGGGCCTACGAGCAGTACTTC. The V call is TRBV20-1, the J call TRBJ2-7; D is perhaps TRBD2 (6 bases). The CDR3 consists of 13 residues. CDR1 and CDR2 (germline): DFQATT, SNEGSKA (reference sequence). V was shortened by 6 bases and J by 2 bases, with 14 bases between the two germline ends.

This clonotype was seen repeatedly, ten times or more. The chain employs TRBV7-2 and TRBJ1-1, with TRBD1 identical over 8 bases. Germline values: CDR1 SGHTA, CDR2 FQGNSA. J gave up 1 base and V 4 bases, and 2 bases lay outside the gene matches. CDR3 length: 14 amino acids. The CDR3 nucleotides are TGTGCCAGCAGCTCACAGGGGGAGAACACTGAAGCTTTCTTT. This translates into CASSSQGENTEAFF. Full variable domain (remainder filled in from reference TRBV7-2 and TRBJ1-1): GAGVSQSPSNKVTEKGKDVELRCDPISGHTALYWYRQSLGQGLEFLIYFQGNSAPDKSGLPSDRFSAERTGGSVSTLTIQRTQQEDSAVYLCASSSQGENTEAFFGQGTRLTVV.

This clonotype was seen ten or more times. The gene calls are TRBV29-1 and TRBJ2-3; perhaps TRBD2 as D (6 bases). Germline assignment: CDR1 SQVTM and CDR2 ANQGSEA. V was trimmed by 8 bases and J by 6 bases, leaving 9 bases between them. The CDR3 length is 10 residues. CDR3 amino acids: CSLGGDTQYF. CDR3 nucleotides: TGCAGCCTGGGGGGTGATACGCAGTATTTT.

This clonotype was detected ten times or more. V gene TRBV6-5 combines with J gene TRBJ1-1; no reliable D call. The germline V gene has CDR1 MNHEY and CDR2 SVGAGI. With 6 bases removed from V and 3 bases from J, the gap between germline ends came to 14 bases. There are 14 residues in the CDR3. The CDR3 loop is CASRGNSLHTEAFF. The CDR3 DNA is TGTGCCAGCAGGGGTAACTCGTTACACACTGAAGCTTTCTTT.

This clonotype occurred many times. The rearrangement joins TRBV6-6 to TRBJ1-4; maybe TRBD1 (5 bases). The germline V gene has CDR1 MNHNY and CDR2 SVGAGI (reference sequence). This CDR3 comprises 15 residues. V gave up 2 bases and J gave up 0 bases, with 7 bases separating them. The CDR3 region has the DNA TGTGCCAGCAGTTACACGGGACCAACTAATGAAAAACTGTTTTTT. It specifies CASSYTGPTNEKLFF.

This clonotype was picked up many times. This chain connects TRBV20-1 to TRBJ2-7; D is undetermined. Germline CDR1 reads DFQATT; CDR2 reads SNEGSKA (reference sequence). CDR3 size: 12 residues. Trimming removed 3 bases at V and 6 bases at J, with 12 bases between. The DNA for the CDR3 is TGCAGTGCTAGGCTTGAGTATGTCGAGCAGTACTTC. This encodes CSARLEYVEQYF.

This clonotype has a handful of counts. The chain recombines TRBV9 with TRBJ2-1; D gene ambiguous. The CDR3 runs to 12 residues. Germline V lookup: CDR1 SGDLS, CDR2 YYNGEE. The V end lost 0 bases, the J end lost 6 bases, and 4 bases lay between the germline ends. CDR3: CASSVGSNEQFF. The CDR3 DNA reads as TGTGCCAGCAGCGTAGGAAGCAATGAGCAGTTCTTC.

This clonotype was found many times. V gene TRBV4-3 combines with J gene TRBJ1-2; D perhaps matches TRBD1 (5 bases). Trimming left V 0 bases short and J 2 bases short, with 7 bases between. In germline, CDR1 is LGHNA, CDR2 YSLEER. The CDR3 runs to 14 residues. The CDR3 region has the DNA TGCGCCAGCAGCCAAGATGCAGGGAACTATGGCTACACCTTC. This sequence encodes CASSQDAGNYGYTF.

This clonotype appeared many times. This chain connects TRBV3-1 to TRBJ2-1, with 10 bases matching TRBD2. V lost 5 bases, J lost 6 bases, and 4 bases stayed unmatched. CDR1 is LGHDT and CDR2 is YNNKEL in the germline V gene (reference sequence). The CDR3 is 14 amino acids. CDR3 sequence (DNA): TGTGCCAGCAGCGACCGGACTAGCGGCAATGAGCAGTTCTTC. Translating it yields CASSDRTSGNEQFF.

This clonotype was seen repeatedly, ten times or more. CDR3 residues: CASSRTSGRAGSSTDTQYF. The CDR3 DNA reads as TGTGCCAGCAGTCGTACTAGCGGGAGGGCCGGATCTAGCACAGATACGCAGTATTTT. This chain links TRBV7-2 with TRBJ2-3; 13 nucleotides align to TRBD2. Per germline, CDR1 SGHTA and CDR2 FQGNSA. The CDR3 spans 19 residues. With V trimmed by 6 bases and J by 0 bases, 12 bases remained unmatched.

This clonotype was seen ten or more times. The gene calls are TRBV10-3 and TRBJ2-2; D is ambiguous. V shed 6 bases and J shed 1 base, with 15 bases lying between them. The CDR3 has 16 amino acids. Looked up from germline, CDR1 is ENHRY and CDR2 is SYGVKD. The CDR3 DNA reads TGTGCCATCAGGACGATGTTATCAGGGAACACCGGGGAGCTGTTTTTT. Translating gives CAIRTMLSGNTGELFF.

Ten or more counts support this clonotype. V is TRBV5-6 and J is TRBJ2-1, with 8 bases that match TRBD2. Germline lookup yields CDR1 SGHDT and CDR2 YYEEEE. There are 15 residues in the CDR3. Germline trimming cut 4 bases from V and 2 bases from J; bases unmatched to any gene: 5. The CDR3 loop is CASSPPGLAYNEQFF. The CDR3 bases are TGTGCCAGCAGCCCGCCGGGACTAGCCTACAATGAGCAGTTCTTC.